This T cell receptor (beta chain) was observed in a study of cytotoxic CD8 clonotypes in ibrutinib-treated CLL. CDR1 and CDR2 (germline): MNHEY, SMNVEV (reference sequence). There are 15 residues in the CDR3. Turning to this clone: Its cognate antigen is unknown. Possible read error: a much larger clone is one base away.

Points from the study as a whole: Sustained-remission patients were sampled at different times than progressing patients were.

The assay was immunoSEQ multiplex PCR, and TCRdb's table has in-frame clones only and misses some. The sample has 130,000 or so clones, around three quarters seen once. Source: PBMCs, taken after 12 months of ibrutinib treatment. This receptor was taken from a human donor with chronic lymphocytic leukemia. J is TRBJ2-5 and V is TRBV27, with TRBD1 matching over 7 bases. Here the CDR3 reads CASSPGTDSQGTQYF. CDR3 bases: TGTGCCAGCAGTCCAGGGACAGATTCCCAAGGGACCCAGTACTTC.